The 22 T cell receptor beta chains in this list originate from one sample, sequenced in a study of T cell responses to AZD1222 COVID-19 vaccine. The repertoire was sequenced with immunoSEQ multiplex PCR; TCRdb's copy has only in-frame clones and lacks some. The data show about 160,000 clones, with around 93% seen just once and less than 2.5% held by the top ten. The sample consisted of peripheral blood, taken on day 0 of AZD1222 vaccination. The receptors derive from an adult in good health.

V and J are TRBV4-1 and TRBJ1-1, with unresolved D. V lost 1 base to trimming and J lost 7 bases, with 4 bases between them. Germline V gives CDR1 MGHRA, CDR2 YSYEKL. CDR3 size: 11 residues. This chain's CDR3 is CASSQAVEAFF. The DNA of the CDR3 is TGCGCCAGCAGCCAAGCGGTTGAAGCTTTCTTT.

The chain employs TRBV2 and TRBJ1-5, with 8 nucleotides matching TRBD1. The V and J ends lost 6 bases and 8 bases, in that order; junction bases with no gene match: 6. Germline lookup yields CDR1 SNHLY and CDR2 FYNNEI. The CDR3 consists of 13 residues. CDR3 coding DNA: TGTGCCAGCAGGGGACAGGAGTTCGAGCCCCAGCATTTT. Protein sequence: CASRGQEFEPQHF.

The J gene is TRBJ1-4, the V gene TRBV19; D not certain. This CDR3 is 14 amino acids long. Germline V gene lookup returns CDR1 LNHDA and CDR2 SQIVND (reference sequence). With 8 bases removed from V and 3 bases from J, the gap between germline ends came to 13 bases. CDR3 region: CASLDRAPNEKLFF. The CDR3 DNA follows: TGTGCCAGTCTGGACCGGGCCCCTAATGAAAAACTGTTTTTT.

This sequence joins TRBV4-3 and TRBJ1-5, with unresolved D. The CDR3 length is 15 residues. Per germline, CDR1 LGHNA and CDR2 YSLEER. Trimming removed 0 bases at V and 0 bases at J, with 6 bases between. The CDR3 is CASSQDPYSNQPQHF. CDR3 coding DNA: TGCGCCAGCAGCCAAGATCCGTATAGCAATCAGCCCCAGCATTTT.

V usage is TRBV13 and J usage is TRBJ1-2; D possibly corresponds to TRBD1 (5 bases). The CDR3 totals 17 residues. From germline, CDR1 is PRHDT and CDR2 FYEKMQ (reference sequence). V gave up 6 bases and J gave up 2 bases, with 22 bases separating them. This CDR3 reads CASRPPLAEGANYGYTF. CDR3 nucleotide sequence: TGTGCCAGCAGGCCCCCTCTCGCGGAAGGGGCGAACTATGGCTACACCTTC.

Comments on this clone: The sample carries other DNA sequences with the same CDR3. The chain employs TRBV29-1 and TRBJ2-7; D may correspond to TRBD1 or TRBD2 (6 bases each). Germline V gene lookup returns CDR1 SQVTM and CDR2 ANQGSEA. CDR3 length: 13 amino acids. Trimming removed 6 bases from V and 1 base from J, with 13 bases in between. The CDR3: CSVGGTSSYEQYF. The CDR3 coding sequence is TGCAGCGTAGGAGGGACATCGTCCTACGAGCAGTACTTC.

The genes are TRBV2 and TRBJ1-5; unclear D gene. This CDR3 has 13 amino acids. Germline CDR1 is SNHLY and CDR2 is FYNNEI. With 7 bases removed from V and 4 bases from J, the gap between germline ends came to 11 bases. CDR3: CASTIDRNQPQHF. The CDR3 nucleotides read TGTGCCAGCACGATAGATCGAAATCAGCCCCAGCATTTT.

The chain is built from TRBV19 and TRBJ2-7, with 8 bases aligning to TRBD1. The CDR3 length is 13 residues. Germline assignment: CDR1 LNHDA and CDR2 SQIVND (reference sequence). V lost 8 bases and J lost 7; bases outside the gene matches: 10. The CDR3 nucleotides are TGTGCCAGTCAGGGGGCGGCAACTATGGAGCAGTACTTC. It is translated as CASQGAATMEQYF.

This clone was seen more than once but under ten times. The chain couples TRBV27 to TRBJ1-6, with 8 bases lining up with TRBD1. The CDR3 sequence is 14 residues long. With 6 bases clipped from V and 9 bases from J, the junction kept 7 bases outside the gene matches. Germline V gives CDR1 MNHEY, CDR2 SMNVEV (reference sequence). CDR3 DNA sequence: TGTGCCAGCAGCCTGGGACAGGCATCTTCACCCCTCCACTTT. It encodes CASSLGQASSPLHF.

This chain links TRBV2 with TRBJ1-1; D not resolved. Trimming left V 8 bases short and J 1 base short, with 8 bases between. The CDR3 covers 12 residues. The germline V gene encodes CDR1 SNHLY and CDR2 FYNNEI. The CDR3 loop is CASPSGNTEAFF. Written as DNA, the CDR3 is TGTGCCAGCCCTTCCGGGAACACTGAAGCTTTCTTT.

The chain couples TRBV4-3 to TRBJ2-2; D is possibly TRBD1 (6 bases). The germline V and J ends were trimmed by 2 bases and 7 bases, with 14 bases remaining between them. Germline V CDR1 and CDR2: LGHNA, YSLEER. This CDR3 spans 15 amino acids. CDR3 coding DNA: TGCGCCAGCAGCCAATACCTGGGGGCTGTCGGGGAGCTGTTTTTT. This sequence encodes CASSQYLGAVGELFF.

The V call is TRBV6-5, the J call TRBJ2-3, with TRBD2 matching 10 bases. V lost 7 bases to trimming and J lost 15 bases; unmatched junction nucleotides: 10. CDR1 and CDR2 (germline): MNHEY, SVGAGI. CDR3 size: 12 residues. The CDR3 loop reads CASNQLAGTRYF. CDR3 DNA: TGTGCCAGCAATCAACTAGCGGGGACCCGATATTTT.

The V call is TRBV7-8, the J call TRBJ2-3, with a possible D match to TRBD1 (5 bases). This CDR3 is 11 amino acids long. The germline V gene has CDR1 SGHVS and CDR2 FQNEAQ. V shed 10 bases and J shed 3 bases, with 8 bases lying between them. The CDR3 spells CATRVTDTQYF. Written as DNA, the CDR3 is TGTGCCACCAGGGTTACAGATACGCAGTATTTT.

The chain is built from TRBV19 and TRBJ2-1; D ambiguous. V gave up 3 bases and J gave up 1 base, with 10 bases separating them. Germline lookup yields CDR1 LNHDA and CDR2 SQIVND (reference sequence). There are 15 residues in the CDR3. CDR3 coding DNA: TGTGCCAGTAGTATGTACAGCATTTCCTACAATGAGCAGTTCTTC. It is translated as CASSMYSISYNEQFF.

This clone was counted once. This sequence joins TRBV28 and TRBJ1-5; no clear D. The V gene lost 3 bases and the J gene lost 4 bases, with 7 bases spanning the gap. The germline V gene encodes CDR1 MDHEN and CDR2 SYDVKM. The CDR3 has 13 residues. The CDR3 coding sequence is TGTGCCAGCAGTTTTGGGGTTAATCAGCCCCAGCATTTT. Its translation: CASSFGVNQPQHF.

V gene TRBV5-4 combines with J gene TRBJ2-1, with 7 bases fitting TRBD2. Germline CDR1 and CDR2: SGHNT and YYREEE (reference sequence). The ends lost 7 bases at V and 5 bases at J; junction bases unmatched: 6. The CDR3 sequence is 13 residues long. DNA for the CDR3: TGTGCCAGCCGTCCACTAGCGAACAATGAGCAGTTCTTC. Translation: CASRPLANNEQFF.

The chain is built from TRBV13 and TRBJ2-5, with 8 positions matching TRBD1. V dropped 5 bases and J dropped 5; count of bases not matched to a gene: 10. The CDR3 covers 15 residues. CDR1 is PRHDT and CDR2 is FYEKMQ in the germline V gene (reference sequence). CDR3 sequence (DNA): TGTGCCAGCAGCCTCGCGACAGGGGTTCAGGAGACCCAGTACTTC. This encodes CASSLATGVQETQYF.

The chain is built from TRBV7-2 and TRBJ2-7; no clear D gene. V lost 5 bases, J lost 4 bases, and 15 bases lay in between. Germline V gene data show CDR1 as SGHTA and CDR2 as FQGNSA. The CDR3 loop spans 14 amino acids. CDR3 in DNA: TGTGCCAGCAGCGCCCAGGACGTTAGGTACGAGCAGTACTTC. Encoded protein: CASSAQDVRYEQYF.

This clone was detected a few times. The V and J genes are TRBV18 and TRBJ2-2; D gene unclear. The germline V gene has CDR1 KGHSH and CDR2 LQKENI. Trimming took off 5 bases at V and 0 bases at J, with 7 bases between the two ends. CDR3 size: 14 residues. The CDR3 protein is CASSGQPNTGELFF. The CDR3 DNA sequence: TGTGCCAGCTCAGGGCAGCCGAACACCGGGGAGCTGTTTTTT.

The J gene is TRBJ1-5, the V gene TRBV6-5; D is uncertain. This CDR3 region has 14 residues. Germline CDR1 MNHEY, CDR2 SVGAGI. V was clipped by 4 bases and J by 0 bases, with 7 bases between them. Here the CDR3 DNA reads TGTGCCAGCAGTTCGGTGAATAGCAATCAGCCCCAGCATTTT. Amino acids: CASSSVNSNQPQHF.

The V call is TRBV10-3, the J call TRBJ2-7; D call uncertain. CDR1 and CDR2 from the germline V gene are ENHRY and SYGVKD. This CDR3 is built from 15 residues. The V and J ends lost 3 bases and 7 bases respectively, with 19 bases between them. CDR3 DNA sequence: TGTGCCATCAGTGACAGGCAGAAAACCAACGAGGAGCAGTACTTC. It is translated as CAISDRQKTNEEQYF.

V usage is TRBV6-6 and J usage is TRBJ1-2; D is unresolved. There are 12 residues in the CDR3. Germline V gene lookup returns CDR1 MNHNY and CDR2 SVGAGI (reference sequence). V was pared by 10 bases and J by 6 bases, with 15 bases between. This CDR3 is CATTPPADGYTF. The CDR3 DNA sequence: TGTGCCACCACACCCCCGGCTGATGGCTACACCTTC.